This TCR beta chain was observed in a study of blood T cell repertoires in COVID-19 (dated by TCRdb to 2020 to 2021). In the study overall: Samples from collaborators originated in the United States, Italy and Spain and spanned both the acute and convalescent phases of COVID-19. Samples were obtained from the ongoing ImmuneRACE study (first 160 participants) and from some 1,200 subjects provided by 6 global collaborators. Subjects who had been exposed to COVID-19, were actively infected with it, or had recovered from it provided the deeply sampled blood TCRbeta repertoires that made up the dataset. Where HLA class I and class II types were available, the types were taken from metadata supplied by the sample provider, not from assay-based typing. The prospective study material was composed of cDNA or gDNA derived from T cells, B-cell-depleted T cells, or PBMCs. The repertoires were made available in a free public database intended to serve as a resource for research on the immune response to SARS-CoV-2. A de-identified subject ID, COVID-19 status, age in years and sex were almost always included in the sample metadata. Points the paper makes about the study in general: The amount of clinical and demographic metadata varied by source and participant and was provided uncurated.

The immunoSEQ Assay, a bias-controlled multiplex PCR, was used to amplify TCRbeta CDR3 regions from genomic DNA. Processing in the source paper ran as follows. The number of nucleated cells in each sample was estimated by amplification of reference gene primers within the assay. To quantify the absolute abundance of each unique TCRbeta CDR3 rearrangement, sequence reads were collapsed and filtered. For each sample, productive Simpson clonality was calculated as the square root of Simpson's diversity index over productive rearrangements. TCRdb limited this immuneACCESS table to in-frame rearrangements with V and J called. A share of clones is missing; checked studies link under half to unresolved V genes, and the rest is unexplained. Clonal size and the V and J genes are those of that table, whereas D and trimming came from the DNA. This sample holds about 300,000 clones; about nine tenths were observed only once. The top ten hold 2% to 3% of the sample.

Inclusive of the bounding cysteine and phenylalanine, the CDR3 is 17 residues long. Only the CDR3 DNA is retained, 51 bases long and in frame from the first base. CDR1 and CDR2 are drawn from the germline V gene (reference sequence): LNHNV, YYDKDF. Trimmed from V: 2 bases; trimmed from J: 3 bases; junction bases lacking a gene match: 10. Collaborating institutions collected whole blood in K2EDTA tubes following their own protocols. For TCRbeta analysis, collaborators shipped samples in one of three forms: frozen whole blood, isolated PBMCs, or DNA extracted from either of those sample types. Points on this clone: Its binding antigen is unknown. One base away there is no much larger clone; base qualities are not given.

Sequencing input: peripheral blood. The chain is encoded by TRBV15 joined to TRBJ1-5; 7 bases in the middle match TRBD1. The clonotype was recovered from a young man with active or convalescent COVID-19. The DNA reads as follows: TGTGCCACCAGCAGACCCTACTCCGGGACAGACAATCAGCCCCAGCATTTT. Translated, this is CATSRPYSGTDNQPQHF. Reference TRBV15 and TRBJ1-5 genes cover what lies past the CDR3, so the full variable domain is DAMVIQNPRYQVTQFGKPVTLSCSQTLNHNVMYWYQQKSSQAPKLLFHYYDKDFNNEADTPDNFQSRRPNTSFCFLDIRSPGLGDTAMYLCATSRPYSGTDNQPQHFGDGTRLSIL.